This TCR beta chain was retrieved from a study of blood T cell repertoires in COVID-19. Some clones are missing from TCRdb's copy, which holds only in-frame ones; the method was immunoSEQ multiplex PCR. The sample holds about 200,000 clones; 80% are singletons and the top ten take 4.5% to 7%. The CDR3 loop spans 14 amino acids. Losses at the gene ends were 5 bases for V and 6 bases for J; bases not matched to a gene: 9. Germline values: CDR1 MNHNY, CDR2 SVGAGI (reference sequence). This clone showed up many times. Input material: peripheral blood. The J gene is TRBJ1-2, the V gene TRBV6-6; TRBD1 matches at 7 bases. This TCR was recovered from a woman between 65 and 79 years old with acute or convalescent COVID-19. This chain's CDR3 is CASSLVTGEDGYTF. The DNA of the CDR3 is TGTGCCAGCAGTCTAGTAACAGGGGAGGATGGCTACACCTTC.